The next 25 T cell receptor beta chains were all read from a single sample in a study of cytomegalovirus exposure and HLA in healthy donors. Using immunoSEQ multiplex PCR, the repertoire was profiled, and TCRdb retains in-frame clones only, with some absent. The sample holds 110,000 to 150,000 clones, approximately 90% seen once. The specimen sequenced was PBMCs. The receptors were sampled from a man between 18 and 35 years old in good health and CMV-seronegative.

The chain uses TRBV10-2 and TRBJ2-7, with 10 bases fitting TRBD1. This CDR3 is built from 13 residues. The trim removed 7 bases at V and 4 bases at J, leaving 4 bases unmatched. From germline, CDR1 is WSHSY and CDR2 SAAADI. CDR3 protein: CASNSGQGYEQYF. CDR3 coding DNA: TGCGCCAGCAACTCGGGACAGGGGTACGAGCAGTACTTC.

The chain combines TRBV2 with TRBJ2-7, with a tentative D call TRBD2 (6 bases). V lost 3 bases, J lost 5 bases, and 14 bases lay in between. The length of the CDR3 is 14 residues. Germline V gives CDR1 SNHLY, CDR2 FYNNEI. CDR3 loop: CASSEPGLTHEQYF. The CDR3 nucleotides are TGTGCCAGCAGTGAGCCGGGACTTACCCACGAGCAGTACTTC.

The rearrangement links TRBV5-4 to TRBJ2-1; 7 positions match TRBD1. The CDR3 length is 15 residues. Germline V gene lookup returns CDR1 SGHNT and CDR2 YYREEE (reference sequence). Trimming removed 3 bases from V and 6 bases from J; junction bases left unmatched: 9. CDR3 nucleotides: TGTGCCAGCAGCTACCAGGGGGTACCCCTCAATGAGCAGTTCTTC. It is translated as CASSYQGVPLNEQFF.

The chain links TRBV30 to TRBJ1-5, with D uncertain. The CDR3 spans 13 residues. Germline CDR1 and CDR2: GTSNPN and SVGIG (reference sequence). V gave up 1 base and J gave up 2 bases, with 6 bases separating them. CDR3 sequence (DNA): TGTGCCTGGAGTGAGAGGGGCAATCAGCCCCAGCATTTT. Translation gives CAWSERGNQPQHF.

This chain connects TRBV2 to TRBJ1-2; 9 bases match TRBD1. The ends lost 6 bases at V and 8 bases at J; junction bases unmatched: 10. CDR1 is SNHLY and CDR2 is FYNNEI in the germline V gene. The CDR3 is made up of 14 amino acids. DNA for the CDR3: TGTGCCAGCAGCCCGGACAGGGGATCGGGCGGCTACACCTTC. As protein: CASSPDRGSGGYTF.

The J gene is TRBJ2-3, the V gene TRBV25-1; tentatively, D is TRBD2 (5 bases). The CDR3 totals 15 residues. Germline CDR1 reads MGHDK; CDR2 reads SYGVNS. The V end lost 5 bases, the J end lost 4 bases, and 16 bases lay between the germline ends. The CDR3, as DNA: TGTGCCAGCAGTATGAAGCGGAGAGGGTCAGATACGCAGTATTTT. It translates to CASSMKRRGSDTQYF.

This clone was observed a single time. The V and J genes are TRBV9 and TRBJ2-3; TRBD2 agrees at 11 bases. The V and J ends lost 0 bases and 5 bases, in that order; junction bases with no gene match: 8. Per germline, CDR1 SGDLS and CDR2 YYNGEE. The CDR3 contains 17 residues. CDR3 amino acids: CASSVEGLAGGRDTQYF. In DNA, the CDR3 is TGTGCCAGCAGCGTAGAGGGGCTAGCGGGGGGTAGAGATACGCAGTATTTT.

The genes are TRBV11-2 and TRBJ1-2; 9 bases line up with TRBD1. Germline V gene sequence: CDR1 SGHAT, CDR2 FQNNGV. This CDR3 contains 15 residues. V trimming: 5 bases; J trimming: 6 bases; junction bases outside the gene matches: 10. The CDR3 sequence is CASSRDRVFGNGYTF. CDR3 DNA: TGTGCCAGCAGCCGGGACAGGGTTTTTGGAAATGGCTACACCTTC.

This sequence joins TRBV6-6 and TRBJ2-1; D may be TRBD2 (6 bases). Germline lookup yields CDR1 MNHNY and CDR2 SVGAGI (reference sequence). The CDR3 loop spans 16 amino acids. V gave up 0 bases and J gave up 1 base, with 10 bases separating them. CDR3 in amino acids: CASSYSWGDSYNEQFF. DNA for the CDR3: TGTGCCAGCAGTTACTCGTGGGGGGATTCCTACAATGAGCAGTTCTTC.

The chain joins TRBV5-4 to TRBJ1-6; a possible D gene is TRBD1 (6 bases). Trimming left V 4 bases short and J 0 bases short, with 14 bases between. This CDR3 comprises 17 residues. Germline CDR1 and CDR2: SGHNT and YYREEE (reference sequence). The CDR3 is CASSREQGGSYNSPLHF. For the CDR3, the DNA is TGTGCCAGCAGCCGCGAGCAAGGGGGCTCCTATAATTCACCCCTCCACTTT.

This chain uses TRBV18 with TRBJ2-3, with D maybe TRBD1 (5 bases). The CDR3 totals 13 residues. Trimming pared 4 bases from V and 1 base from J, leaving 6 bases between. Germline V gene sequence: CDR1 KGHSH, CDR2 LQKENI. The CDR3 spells CASSLGGTDTQYF. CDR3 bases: TGTGCCAGCTCACTAGGGGGCACAGATACGCAGTATTTT.

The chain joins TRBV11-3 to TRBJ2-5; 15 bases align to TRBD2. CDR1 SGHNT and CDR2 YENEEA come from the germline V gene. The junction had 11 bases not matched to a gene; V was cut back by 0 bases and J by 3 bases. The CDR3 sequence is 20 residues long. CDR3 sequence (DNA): TGTGCCAGCAGCTTAGACCAGTCCGGGACTAGCGGGAGGCCCAAAGAGACCCAGTACTTC. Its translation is CASSLDQSGTSGRPKETQYF.

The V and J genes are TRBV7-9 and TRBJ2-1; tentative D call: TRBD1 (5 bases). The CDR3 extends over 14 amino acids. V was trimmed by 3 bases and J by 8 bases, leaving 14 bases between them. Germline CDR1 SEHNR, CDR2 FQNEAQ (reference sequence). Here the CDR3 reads CASSFDFLGHEQFF. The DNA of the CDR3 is TGTGCCAGCAGCTTTGATTTCCTGGGGCATGAGCAGTTCTTC.

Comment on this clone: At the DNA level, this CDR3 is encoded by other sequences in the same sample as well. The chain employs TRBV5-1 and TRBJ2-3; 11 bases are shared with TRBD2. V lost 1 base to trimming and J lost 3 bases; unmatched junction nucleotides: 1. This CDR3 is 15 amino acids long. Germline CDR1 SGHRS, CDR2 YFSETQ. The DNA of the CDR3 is TGCGCCAGCAGCTTGTTAGCGGGAGGGACAGATACGCAGTATTTT. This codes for CASSLLAGGTDTQYF.

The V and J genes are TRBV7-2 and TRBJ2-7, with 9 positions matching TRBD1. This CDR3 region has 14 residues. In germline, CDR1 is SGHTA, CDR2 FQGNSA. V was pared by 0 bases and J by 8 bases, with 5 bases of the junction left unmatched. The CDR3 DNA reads TGTGCCAGCAGCTTAGCTGGACAGGGGCGGAAGCAGTACGTC. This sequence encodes CASSLAGQGRKQYV.

In DNA, the CDR3 is TGTGCCAGCAGCCTCCATTGGGAGTCCGGGGAGCTGTTTTTT. Translated, it gives CASSLHWESGELFF. This sequence joins TRBV11-2 and TRBJ2-2; a possible D gene is TRBD2 (5 bases). Germline V CDR1 and CDR2: SGHAT, FQNNGV. V dropped 5 bases and J dropped 6 bases, with 13 bases sitting between them. CDR3 size: 14 residues.

CDR3: CASSYSKYLLAYGQYV. The CDR3 nucleotides are TGTGCCAGCAGTTACTCGAAATACCTACTAGCGTACGGGCAGTACGTC. V is TRBV6-5 and J is TRBJ2-7; 7 nucleotides agree with TRBD2. Looked up from germline, CDR1 is MNHEY and CDR2 is SVGAGI. There are 16 residues in the CDR3.

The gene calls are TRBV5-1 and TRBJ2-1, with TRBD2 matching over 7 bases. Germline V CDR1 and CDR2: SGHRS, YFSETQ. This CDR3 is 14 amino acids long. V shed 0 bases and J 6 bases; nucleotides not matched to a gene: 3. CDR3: CASSLEPSGNEQFF. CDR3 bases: TGCGCCAGCAGCTTGGAGCCTAGCGGCAATGAGCAGTTCTTC.

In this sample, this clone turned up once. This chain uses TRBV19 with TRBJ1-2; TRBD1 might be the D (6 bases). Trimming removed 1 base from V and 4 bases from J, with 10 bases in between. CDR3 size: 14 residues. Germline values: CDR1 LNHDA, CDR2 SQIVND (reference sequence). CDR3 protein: CASSIVQGSYGYTF. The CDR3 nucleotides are TGTGCCAGTAGTATAGTACAGGGAAGCTATGGCTACACCTTC.

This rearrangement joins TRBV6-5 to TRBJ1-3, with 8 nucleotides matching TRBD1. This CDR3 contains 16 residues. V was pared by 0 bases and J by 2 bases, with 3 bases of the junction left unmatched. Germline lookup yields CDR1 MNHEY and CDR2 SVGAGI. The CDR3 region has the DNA TGTGCCAGCAGTTACTCGCAGGGGGCAACTGGAAACACCATATATTTT. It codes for CASSYSQGATGNTIYF.

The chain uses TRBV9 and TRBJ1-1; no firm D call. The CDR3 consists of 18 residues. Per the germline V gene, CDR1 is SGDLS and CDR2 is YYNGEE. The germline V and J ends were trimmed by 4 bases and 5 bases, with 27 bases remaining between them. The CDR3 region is CASSTKWERDGIGTEAFF. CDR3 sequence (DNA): TGTGCCAGCAGCACCAAGTGGGAGAGGGATGGAATAGGGACTGAAGCTTTCTTT. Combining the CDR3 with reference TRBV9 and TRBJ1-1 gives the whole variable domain DSGVTQTPKHLITATGQRVTLRCSPRSGDLSVYWYQQSLDQGLQFLIQYYNGEERAKGNILERFSAQQFPDLHSELNLSSLELGDSALYFCASSTKWERDGIGTEAFFGQGTRLTVV.

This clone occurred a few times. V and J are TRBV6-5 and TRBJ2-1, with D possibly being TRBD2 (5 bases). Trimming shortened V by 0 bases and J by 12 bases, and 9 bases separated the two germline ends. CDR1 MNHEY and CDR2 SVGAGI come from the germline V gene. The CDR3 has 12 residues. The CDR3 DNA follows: TGTGCCAGCAGTTACTCGGGCCGGGGGCAGTTCTTC. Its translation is CASSYSGRGQFF.

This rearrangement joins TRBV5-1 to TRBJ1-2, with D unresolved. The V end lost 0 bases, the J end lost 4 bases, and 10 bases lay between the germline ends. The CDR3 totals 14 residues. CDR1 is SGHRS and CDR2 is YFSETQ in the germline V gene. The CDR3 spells CASSLAESFYGYTF. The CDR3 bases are TGCGCCAGCAGCTTGGCCGAGAGTTTCTATGGCTACACCTTC.

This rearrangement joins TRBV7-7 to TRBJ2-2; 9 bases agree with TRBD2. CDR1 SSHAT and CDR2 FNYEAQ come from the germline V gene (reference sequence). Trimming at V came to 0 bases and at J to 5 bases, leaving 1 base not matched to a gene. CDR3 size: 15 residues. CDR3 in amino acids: CASSLASGRTGELFF. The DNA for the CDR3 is TGTGCCAGCAGCTTAGCAAGCGGGAGGACCGGGGAGCTGTTTTTT.

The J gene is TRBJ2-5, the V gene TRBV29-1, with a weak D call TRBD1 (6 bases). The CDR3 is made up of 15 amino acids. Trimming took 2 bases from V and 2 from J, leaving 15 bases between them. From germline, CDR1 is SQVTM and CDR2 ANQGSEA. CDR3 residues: CSVEPQGVGQETQYF. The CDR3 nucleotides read TGCAGCGTTGAACCACAGGGTGTAGGTCAAGAGACCCAGTACTTC.